This entry describes one T cell receptor (beta chain). Its antigen is not identified. The sample comes from a study of beta chain features in type 1 diabetes. Germline CDR1 reads KGHSH; CDR2 reads LQKENI. The junction had 12 bases not matched to a gene; V was cut back by 3 bases and J by 0 bases. The CDR3 totals 19 residues. Each population that was sorted was more than 98% pure. General study points: In comparison with healthy donors, patients had naive, central memory and Treg TCRB repertoires that appeared more similar. The study found moderately but significantly shorter TCRB CDR3s in all four CD4+ subsets of Type 1 diabetes patients.

The authors reverse transcribed all of the isolated RNA, so sequencing captured expressed TCRB transcripts. Clones were sequenced by immunoSEQ multiplex PCR, and TCRdb holds only the in-frame ones, with some missing. The table has approximately 150,000 clones, around 9.3% seen once. The genes are TRBV18 and TRBJ2-3, with TRBD1 identical over 10 bases. The sequence came from a young man in good health. Sequences were obtained from naive CD4+ T cells from blood. The CDR3 reads CASSPVRDRGVRSTDTQYF. CDR3 sequence (DNA): TGTGCCAGCTCACCTGTCCGGGACAGGGGAGTTCGTAGCACAGATACGCAGTATTTT.